This paragraph reports one T cell receptor (beta chain). The target antigen is unknown. CD8+ and CD4+ T cells from blood underwent TCR beta sequencing, which was carried out in a high-throughput format. This sample was included in a study of CD8 T cells in Susac syndrome. Study-wide points: As the study acknowledged, the number of individuals who were part of its TCR sequencing and HLA analysis was relatively small.

RNA was extracted with the RNeasy kit, and a quantity of about 0.5 to 1 ug was reverse transcribed using random hexamers. With immunoSEQ multiplex PCR, TCR beta CDR3 was amplified across 54 Vbeta and 13 Jbeta. Via MiXCR, TCRdb re-called the immunoSEQ multiplex PCR reads, giving one row per CDR3 protein. Counted here are 180,000 or so distinct CDR3 sequences, about 94% occurring once; the ten biggest clones make up roughly 0.15%. Looked up from germline, CDR1 is SQVTM and CDR2 is ANQGSEA. The CDR3 has 14 amino acids. Trimming took 3 bases from V and 1 from J, leaving 11 bases between them. Sequencing input: CD4+ T cells from PBMCs. This rearrangement joins TRBV29-1 to TRBJ2-3; perhaps D is TRBD1 or TRBD2 (5 bases each). The receptor was derived from a human donor in good health. In DNA form, the CDR3 reads TGCAGCGTTGACGGCCAGGGAGGCACAGATACGCAGTATTTT. Protein product: CSVDGQGGTDTQYF.